This T cell receptor beta chain emerged from a study of blood T cell repertoires in COVID-19. Only in-frame clones appear in the TCRdb table, and some are missing; sequencing was by immunoSEQ multiplex PCR. The table lists about 250,000 clones, 85% to 90% of them singletons. The germline V gene has CDR1 GTSNPN and CDR2 SVGIG (reference sequence). The trim removed 3 bases at V and 0 bases at J, leaving 5 bases unmatched. The CDR3 consists of 15 residues. The rearrangement joins TRBV30 to TRBJ1-1, with TRBD1 identical over 9 bases. Sequenced input: PBMCs or T cells enriched from blood (not recorded which). The clonotype comes from a man in his forties or fifties who had recovered from COVID-19. This CDR3 is CAWRGQGYMNTEAFF. The DNA for the CDR3 is TGTGCCTGGAGGGGACAGGGCTACATGAACACTGAAGCTTTCTTT. The variable domain in full, completed from reference TRBV30 and TRBJ1-1, reads SQTIHQWPATLVQPVGSPLSLECTVEGTSNPNLYWYRQAAGRGLQLLFYSVGIGQISSEVPQNLSASRPQDRQFILSSKKLLLSDSGFYLCAWRGQGYMNTEAFFGQGTRLTVV.